This T cell receptor (beta chain) was documented in a study of blood T cell repertoires in COVID-19. The wider study: Nucleic acid was either cDNA or gDNA, and it came from T cells, B-cell-depleted T cells, or PBMCs.

Authors' methods: Nucleated cell number was recorded as an estimate derived from reference gene primer amplification. Libraries were prepared by immunoSEQ multiplex PCR; TCRdb keeps only in-frame clonotypes and omits some of them. Clone size and V and J calls were adopted from that table, with D and trimming inferred from the DNA. The table has 200,000 or so clones, 80% to 90% seen once. The CDR3 consists of 15 residues. Germline assignment: CDR1 GTSNPN and CDR2 SVGIG (reference sequence). Trimming took off 1 base at V and 7 bases at J, with 19 bases between the two ends. This TCR was recovered from a woman of 80 years or more with acute or convalescent COVID-19. The rearrangement links TRBV30 to TRBJ1-2; D is possibly TRBD1 (6 bases). The sample comprised peripheral blood. In DNA, the CDR3 is TGTGCCTGGAGTGGGTTAACAGGGTTTGCGCGTGGCTACACCTTC. It specifies CAWSGLTGFARGYTF.